The T cell receptor beta chain described here comes from a study of T cells in Graves' hyperthyroidism and ophthalmopathy. The V end lost 3 bases, the J end lost 4 bases, and 9 bases lay between the germline ends. CDR1 and CDR2 from the germline V gene are ENHRY and SYGVKD. CDR3 length: 13 amino acids. Authors of the study amplified TCR beta CDR3 regions from RNA transcripts. First-round RT-PCR targeting the TCR CDR3 was performed with the HTBI primer set. Via MiXCR, TCRdb re-called the multiplex PCR reads, giving one row per CDR3 protein. The repertoire consists of approximately 640,000 distinct CDR3 sequences, with 40% to 55% occurring once and the leading ten covering under 8%. This clonotype appeared many times. No antigen is known for it. Whole-study results and caveats: The model made its ophthalmopathy prediction, and onset followed a median approximately six months later.

The source is an adult man with Graves' disease, either hyperthyroidism or ophthalmopathy (not recorded which). Material for sequencing was peripheral blood or thyroid tissue (not recorded which). The rearrangement joins TRBV10-3 to TRBJ1-1, with D possibly TRBD1 on 5 matching bases. The CDR3 nucleotides read TGTGCCATCAGTGACGGGGCTGCCACTGAAGCTTTCTTT. Its protein product is CAISDGAATEAFF.